A selection of T cell receptor beta chains follows, all from one sample in a study of CD8+ T cells in alopecia areata. Measured with immunoSEQ multiplex PCR; TCRdb has only the in-frame clones, and not every one. The sample has fewer than 10,000 clones, roughly three fifths seen once. The material sequenced was skin. These receptors were taken from a human donor with alopecia areata. CDR3s include the opening cysteine and the closing phenylalanine or tryptophan. Fields, in order: V gene, D gene, CDR3 length, clone size, J gene, CDR3 protein, CDR3 DNA. The D gene is left open where the match is weak. A clone size is listed for some rows: how often the clone was seen (once, few, many), or a class if it is expanded.

TRBV29-1,.,16,few,TRBJ2-6,CSVQTDIHSGANVLTF,TGCAGCGTCCAGACAGATATACACTCTGGGGCCAACGTCCTGACTTTC
TRBV19,.,15,once,TRBJ2-3,CASSRQGPGVDTQYF,TGTGCCAGTAGTAGGCAAGGACCGGGGGTAGATACGCAGTATTTT
TRBV6-4,TRBD1,19,few,TRBJ2-5,CASSDSRDRAGCGQETQYF,TGTGCCAGCAGTGACTCCCGGGACAGGGCTGGGTGTGGGCAAGAGACCCAGTACTTC
TRBV18,.,14,few,TRBJ2-7,CASSPPGTANEQYF,TGTGCCAGCTCACCACCTGGGACGGCGAACGAGCAGTACTTC
TRBV28,.,16,once,TRBJ1-4,CASSTPTAFLNEKLFF,TGTGCCAGCAGTACCCCGACGGCGTTCCTTAATGAAAAACTGTTTTTT
TRBV27,.,13,few,TRBJ1-5,CATGMDGNQPQHF,TGTGCCACCGGGATGGACGGCAATCAGCCCCAGCATTTT
TRBV28,.,14,.,TRBJ1-1,CASRVPRGNTEAFF,TGTGCCAGCAGGGTCCCACGAGGGAACACTGAAGCTTTCTTT
TRBV30,.,13,.,TRBJ2-3,CAWTQRATDTQYF,TGTGCCTGGACGCAGCGGGCCACAGATACGCAGTATTTT
TRBV29-1,TRBD2,14,.,TRBJ2-1,CSVDSLAGRAEQFF,TGCAGCGTTGATTCGCTAGCGGGGCGGGCGGAGCAGTTCTTC
TRBV9,TRBD1,15,.,TRBJ2-1,CASSVGGQGSNEQFF,TGTGCCAGCAGCGTAGGTGGACAGGGAAGCAATGAGCAGTTCTTC
TRBV30,.,11,.,TRBJ2-1,CAGDRTNEQFF,TGTGCCGGAGACAGGACTAATGAGCAGTTCTTC
TRBV7-2,.,15,.,TRBJ2-7,CASSLSLGGNYEQYF,TGTGCCAGCAGCTTAAGTTTAGGGGGGAACTACGAGCAGTACTTC
TRBV7-9,.,16,.,TRBJ2-6,CASRESLFSGANVLTF,TGTGCCAGCAGGGAGAGTTTATTCTCTGGGGCCAACGTCCTGACTTTC
TRBV7-2,TRBD2,15,.,TRBJ2-1,CASSLASGVRNEQFF,TGTGCCAGCAGCTTAGCCAGCGGGGTACGAAATGAGCAGTTCTTC
TRBV25-1,TRBD1,17,.,TRBJ1-1,CASSESLLGQGVSEAFF,TGTGCCAGCAGTGAATCCCTCCTTGGACAGGGAGTGTCTGAAGCTTTCTTT
TRBV10-3,.,12,.,TRBJ1-1,CASRLEDTEAFF,TGTGCCAGCCGACTTGAGGACACTGAAGCTTTCTTT
TRBV7-2,.,14,.,TRBJ2-5,CASSFGTPGETQYF,TGTGCCAGCAGCTTTGGGACACCGGGGGAGACCCAGTACTTC
TRBV7-9,.,13,.,TRBJ2-2,CASSFQGTGELFF,TGTGCCAGCAGTTTCCAGGGAACCGGGGAGCTGTTTTTT
TRBV7-9,TRBD1,17,.,TRBJ2-2,CASSSPAQGVRTGELFF,TGTGCCAGCAGCTCGCCGGCACAGGGGGTGAGAACCGGGGAGCTGTTTTTT
TRBV4-1,.,15,.,TRBJ1-1,CASSQGMVLGTEAFF,TGCGCCAGCAGCCAAGGAATGGTGCTGGGTACTGAAGCTTTCTTT
TRBV7-2,TRBD1,12,.,TRBJ2-1,CASSHMTGRQFF,TGTGCCAGCAGCCACATGACAGGGAGGCAGTTCTTC
TRBV27,TRBD2,16,.,TRBJ2-1,CASSLTSESSYNEQFF,TGTGCCAGCAGTTTAACTAGCGAGAGCTCCTACAATGAGCAGTTCTTC
TRBV28,TRBD2,16,.,TRBJ2-7,CASSPSGPVSSYEQYF,TGTGCCAGCAGCCCTAGCGGGCCCGTTAGCTCCTACGAGCAGTACTTC
TRBV7-7,.,16,.,TRBJ2-5,CASSLRPRAPEETQYF,TGTGCTAGCAGCTTAAGACCCAGGGCCCCTGAAGAGACCCAGTACTTC
TRBV4-3,.,18,.,TRBJ2-2,CASSHEAPGSTNTGELFF,TGCGCCAGCAGCCATGAGGCCCCCGGCAGCACGAACACCGGGGAGCTGTTTTTT
TRBV21-1,.,16,.,TRBJ2-7,CASSKGGGTYVYEQYF,TGTGCCAGCAGCAAAGGTGGAGGGACTTACGTCTACGAGCAGTACTTC
TRBV20-1,TRBD2,11,.,TRBJ2-1,CSAKREGSEFF,TGCAGTGCTAAAAGGGAGGGATCCGAATTCTTC
TRBV7-2,.,15,.,TRBJ1-6,CASSSSSPVISPLHF,TGTGCCAGCAGCTCCAGCAGCCCAGTCATCTCACCCCTCCACTTT
TRBV7-2,.,14,.,TRBJ2-5,CASSPTGVRETQYF,TGTGCCAGCAGCCCCACCGGAGTGAGGGAGACCCAGTACTTC
TRBV7-2,TRBD2,18,few,TRBJ2-7,CASSLGFPSGTSSYEQYF,TGTGCCAGCAGCTTAGGATTTCCTAGCGGGACCAGCTCCTACGAGCAGTACTTC
TRBV27,.,15,.,TRBJ1-1,CASSLSSQGGTEAFF,TGTGCCAGCAGTTTATCGAGTCAGGGAGGCACTGAAGCTTTCTTT
TRBV6-1,TRBD2,15,.,TRBJ2-7,CASRASGGGFYEQYF,TGTGCCAGCAGGGCTTCGGGGGGAGGGTTCTACGAGCAGTACTTC
TRBV29-1,.,13,.,TRBJ2-7,CSVGASAHSIQYF,TGCAGCGTTGGGGCTAGCGCTCATTCAATTCAGTACTTC
TRBV6-5,.,15,once,TRBJ2-2,CASSYSWANTGELFF,TGTGCCAGCAGTTACTCCTGGGCGAACACCGGGGAGCTGTTTTTT
TRBV27,.,15,.,TRBJ1-5,CASSVREGLHQPQHF,TGTGCCAGCAGTGTACGGGAGGGCCTTCATCAGCCCCAGCATTTT